A selection of T cell receptor beta chains follows, all from one sample in a study of T cell responses to AZD1222 COVID-19 vaccine. Libraries were prepared by immunoSEQ multiplex PCR; TCRdb keeps only in-frame clonotypes and omits some of them. The profile shows fewer than 150,000 clones, about 93% of them singletons. This specimen was peripheral blood, taken on day 0 of AZD1222 vaccination. These receptors came from an adult in good health. Both conserved end residues are part of each CDR3. The D gene is left open where the match is weak.

TRBJ2-7,NA,TRBV7-9,CASSYQSDSYEQYF,TGTGCCAGCAGCTACCAATCCGACAGCTACGAGCAGTACTTC
TRBJ1-2,NA,TRBV6-6,CASSYQTGVYGYTF,TGTGCCAGCAGTTACCAGACAGGAGTCTATGGCTACACCTTC
TRBJ1-5,NA,TRBV2,CASSEGGAGEQSDQPQHF,TGTGCCAGCAGTGAAGGGGGGGCAGGTGAACAGTCGGATCAGCCCCAGCATTTT
TRBJ2-3,TRBD2,TRBV5-1,CASQSGGQRGDTQYF,TGCGCCAGCCAAAGCGGGGGGCAGAGGGGAGATACGCAGTATTTT
TRBJ1-1,NA,TRBV5-6,CASSPEGWNPNTEAFF,TGTGCCAGCAGCCCGGAGGGGTGGAACCCTAACACTGAAGCTTTCTTT
TRBJ1-2,NA,TRBV5-1,CASSDSGQSYSYTF,TGCGCCAGCAGCGACTCAGGACAGAGCTATAGCTACACCTTC
TRBJ1-1,TRBD1,TRBV19,CASSTGTGGFTEAFF,TGTGCCAGTAGTACTGGGACAGGGGGCTTCACTGAAGCTTTCTTT
TRBJ1-2,NA,TRBV30,CAWSVNRVGYGYTF,TGTGCCTGGAGTGTGAATAGGGTAGGCTATGGCTACACCTTC
TRBJ2-5,TRBD1,TRBV7-2,CASSRGQGRETQYF,TGTGCCAGCAGCCGGGGACAGGGGCGAGAGACCCAGTACTTC
TRBJ2-7,NA,TRBV5-1,CASSSQNDEQYF,TGCGCCAGCAGCTCCCAAAATGACGAGCAGTACTTC
TRBJ1-1,NA,TRBV3-1/TRBV3-2,CASSQGRRGAFF,TGTGCCAGCAGCCAAGGCAGAAGGGGAGCTTTCTTT
TRBJ2-5,NA,TRBV20-1,CSASQVSGQETQYF,TGCAGTGCTAGTCAAGTCTCGGGACAAGAGACCCAGTACTTC
TRBJ2-6,NA,TRBV7-9,CASSFLITSGANVLTF,TGTGCCAGCAGCTTCCTGATAACCTCTGGGGCCAACGTCCTGACTTTC
TRBJ1-1,NA,TRBV15,CATKTGTSNTEAFF,TGTGCCACAAAAACAGGAACCTCGAACACTGAAGCTTTCTTT
TRBJ1-1,NA,TRBV5-6,CASSSFTTGPYTEAFF,TGTGCCAGCAGCTCATTTACGACAGGCCCGTACACTGAAGCTTTCTTT
TRBJ1-1,NA,TRBV2,CASSADSMNTEAFF,TGTGCCAGCAGTGCCGACAGCATGAACACTGAAGCTTTCTTT